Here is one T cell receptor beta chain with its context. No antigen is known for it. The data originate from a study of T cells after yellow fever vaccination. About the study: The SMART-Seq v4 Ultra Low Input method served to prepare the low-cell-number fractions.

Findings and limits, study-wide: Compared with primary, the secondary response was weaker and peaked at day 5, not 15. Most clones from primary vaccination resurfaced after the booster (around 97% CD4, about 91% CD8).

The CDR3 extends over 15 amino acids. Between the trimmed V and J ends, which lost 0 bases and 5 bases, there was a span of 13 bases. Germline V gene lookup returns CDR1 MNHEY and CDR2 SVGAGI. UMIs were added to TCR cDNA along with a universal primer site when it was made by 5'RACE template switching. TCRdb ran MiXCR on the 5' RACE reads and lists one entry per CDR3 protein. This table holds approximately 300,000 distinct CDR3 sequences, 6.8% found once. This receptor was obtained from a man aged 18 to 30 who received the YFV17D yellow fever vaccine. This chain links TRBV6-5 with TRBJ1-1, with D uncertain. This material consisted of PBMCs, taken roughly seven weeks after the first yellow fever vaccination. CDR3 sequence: CASSYSWQIETEAFF. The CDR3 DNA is TGTGCCAGCAGTTACTCGTGGCAGATTGAAACTGAAGCTTTCTTT.